This TCR beta chain stems from a study of Tregs in tolerant kidney transplant recipients. TCRdb's table, derived via immunoSEQ multiplex PCR, lists solely in-frame clones and lacks some. The table has approximately 260,000 clones, around 82% seen once. CD4+CD25+CD127- Tregs, CD4+CD25- non-Tregs, CD4 and CD8 cells were sorted. Study results and caveats: Biological reproducibility was not directly addressed, but technical replication error appeared minimal. Activated donor B cell expansion appeared to reveal the most relevant donor-specific TCRbeta repertoire. The small number of patients limits these findings pending further validation.

The CDR3 has 16 amino acids. CDR1 is SGHTA, CDR2 FQGTGA, per germline. The ends lost 5 bases at V and 3 bases at J; junction bases unmatched: 8. In regard to this clone: Its antigen remains unidentified.

Material for sequencing was CD4+ T cells from blood. This sequence joins TRBV7-3 and TRBJ2-2, with TRBD1 identical over 8 bases. The sequence derives from a human donor in good health. The CDR3 bases are TGTGCCAGCAGCCTACCCGAACAGGGGGACACCGGGGAGCTGTTTTTT. Translated: CASSLPEQGDTGELFF. Full variable domain (remainder filled in from reference TRBV7-3 and TRBJ2-2): GAGVSQTPSNKVTEKGKYVELRCDPISGHTALYWYRQSLGQGPEFLIYFQGTGAADDSGLPNDRFFAVRPEGSVSTLKIQRTERGDSAVYLCASSLPEQGDTGELFFGEGSRLTVL.